This TCR beta chain was sequenced for a study of cytomegalovirus exposure and HLA in healthy donors. In the PCR, 60 Vbeta and 13 Jbeta primers were used. Authors' analysis steps: A later analysis counted some 87 million unique TCR beta chains, some 10 million shared. Some clones are missing from TCRdb's copy, which holds only in-frame ones; the method was immunoSEQ multiplex PCR. The D gene and trimming were derived from the DNA, and the V and J assignments and clone size from that table. Of about 120,000 clones listed, 60% to 85% were seen once; the top ten hold roughly 3.1%. Study-wide findings and caveats: In the analysis, some V segments, TRBV6-2 and TRBV6-3 included, were excluded as indistinguishable. A classifier reportedly called cytomegalovirus status with high sensitivity and specificity. Rarity characterized most TCR sequences, yet some public TCRs appeared in many donors.

Turning to this clone: No antigen is known for it.

Germline V gene sequence: CDR1 ENHRY, CDR2 SYGVKD. CDR3 length equals 13 residues. V lost 11 bases and J 4 bases, leaving 17 bases between the germline ends. The V and J genes are TRBV10-3 and TRBJ2-5; TRBD2 might be the D (5 bases). The sequence was collected from a man aged 30 to 39 in good health and CMV-seronegative. The sequencing input was PBMCs. The CDR3 region is CAVSSGGGETQYF. The CDR3 DNA reads TGTGCCGTGTCTTCAGGAGGCGGAGAGACCCAGTACTTC.